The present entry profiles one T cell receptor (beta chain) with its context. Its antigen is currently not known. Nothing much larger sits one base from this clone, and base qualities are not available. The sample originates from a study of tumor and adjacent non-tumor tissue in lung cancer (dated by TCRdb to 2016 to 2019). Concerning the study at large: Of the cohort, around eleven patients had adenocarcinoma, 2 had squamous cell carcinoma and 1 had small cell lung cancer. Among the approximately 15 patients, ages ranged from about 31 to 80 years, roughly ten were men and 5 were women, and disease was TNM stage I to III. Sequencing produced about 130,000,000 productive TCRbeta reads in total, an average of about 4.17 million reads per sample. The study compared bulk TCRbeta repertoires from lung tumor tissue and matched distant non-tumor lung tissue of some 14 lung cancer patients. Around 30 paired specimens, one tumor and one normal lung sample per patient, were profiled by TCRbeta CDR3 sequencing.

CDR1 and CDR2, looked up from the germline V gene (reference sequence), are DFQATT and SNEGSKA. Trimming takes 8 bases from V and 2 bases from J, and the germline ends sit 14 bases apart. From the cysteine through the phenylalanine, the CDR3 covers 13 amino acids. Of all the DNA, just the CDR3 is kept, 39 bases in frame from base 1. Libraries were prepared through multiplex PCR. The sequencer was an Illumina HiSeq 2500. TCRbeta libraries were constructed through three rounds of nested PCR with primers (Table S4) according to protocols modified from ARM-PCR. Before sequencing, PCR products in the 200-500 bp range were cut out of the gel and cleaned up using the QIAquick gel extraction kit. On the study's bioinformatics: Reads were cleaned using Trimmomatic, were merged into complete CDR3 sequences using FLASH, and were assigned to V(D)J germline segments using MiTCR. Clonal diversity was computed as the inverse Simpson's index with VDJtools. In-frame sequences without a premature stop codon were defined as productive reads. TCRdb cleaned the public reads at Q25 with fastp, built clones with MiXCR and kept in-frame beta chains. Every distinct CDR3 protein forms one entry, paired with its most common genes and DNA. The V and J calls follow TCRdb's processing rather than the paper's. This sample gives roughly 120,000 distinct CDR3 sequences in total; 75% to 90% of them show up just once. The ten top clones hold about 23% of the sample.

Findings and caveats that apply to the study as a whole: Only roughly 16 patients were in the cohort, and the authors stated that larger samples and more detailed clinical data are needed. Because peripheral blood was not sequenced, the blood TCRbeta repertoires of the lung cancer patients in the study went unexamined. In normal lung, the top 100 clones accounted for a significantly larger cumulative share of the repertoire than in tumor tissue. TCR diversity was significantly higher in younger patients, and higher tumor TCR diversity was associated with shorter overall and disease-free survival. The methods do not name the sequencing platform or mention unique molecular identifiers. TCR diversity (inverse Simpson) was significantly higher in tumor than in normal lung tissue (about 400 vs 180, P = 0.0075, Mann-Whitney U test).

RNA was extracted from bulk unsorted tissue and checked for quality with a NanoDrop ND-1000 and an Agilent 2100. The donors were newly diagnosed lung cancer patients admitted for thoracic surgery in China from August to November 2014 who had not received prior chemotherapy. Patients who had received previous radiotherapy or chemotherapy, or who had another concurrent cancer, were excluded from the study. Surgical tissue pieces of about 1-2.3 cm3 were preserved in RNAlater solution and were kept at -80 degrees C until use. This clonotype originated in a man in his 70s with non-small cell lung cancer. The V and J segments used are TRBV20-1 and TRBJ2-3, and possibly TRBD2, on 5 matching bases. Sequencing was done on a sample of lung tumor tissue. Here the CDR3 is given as CSSRDRYTDTQYF. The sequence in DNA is TGCAGTTCTCGGGATAGGTACACAGATACGCAGTATTTT.